Listed here are 27 T cell receptor beta chains from one sample, sequenced in a study of Ad26.COV2.S vaccination and SARS-CoV-2 variants. Sequencing used immunoSEQ multiplex PCR; TCRdb keeps in-frame clones, though not all of them. The table has a few hundred thousand clones, roughly 85% seen once. Treatment indicated: roughly 19 received Ad26.COV2.S at low or high dose, single or two shots; 5 received placebo; per-sample allocation not given. Day 63 after the first vaccine or placebo injection was the time point for sampling. The sample consisted of peripheral blood, taken in a trial of Ad26.COV2.S vaccine versus placebo. Receptors originate from a person between 18 and 65 years old who received the Ad26.COV2.S COVID-19 vaccine or a placebo.

The rearrangement joins TRBV6-5 to TRBJ2-3, with D unclear. The CDR3 loop spans 13 amino acids. V lost 5 bases to trimming and J lost 2 bases, with 8 bases between them. Per the germline V gene, CDR1 is MNHEY and CDR2 is SVGAGI. CDR3 sequence: CASSPHATDTQYF. Written as DNA, the CDR3 is TGTGCCAGCAGTCCCCACGCCACAGATACGCAGTATTTT.

J is TRBJ1-1 and V is TRBV28; no firm D call. Trimming shortened V by 5 bases and J by 1 base, and 8 bases separated the two germline ends. Germline CDR1 and CDR2: MDHEN and SYDVKM. CDR3 size: 13 residues. CDR3 sequence: CASSLHGNTEAFF. CDR3 DNA sequence: TGTGCCAGCAGTCTACATGGGAACACTGAAGCTTTCTTT.

V is TRBV11-3 and J is TRBJ2-3; D gene unclear. CDR3 length: 12 residues. CDR1 SGHNT and CDR2 YENEEA come from the germline V gene. V was cut by 5 bases and J by 2 bases, with 5 bases left in between. CDR3 coding DNA: TGTGCCAGCAGCGTGACCACAGATACGCAGTATTTT. This encodes CASSVTTDTQYF.

The chain links TRBV7-6 to TRBJ2-5, with TRBD2 matching 9 bases. The CDR3 extends over 15 amino acids. J gave up 4 bases and V 5 bases, and 8 bases lay outside the gene matches. CDR1 is SGHVS, CDR2 FNYEAQ, per germline. As DNA, the CDR3 is TGTGCCAGCAGCCGCGCGGTAGCGGGAGTAGAGACCCAGTACTTC. The encoded protein is CASSRAVAGVETQYF.

The V and J genes are TRBV7-9 and TRBJ1-2, with D unclear. CDR3 size: 13 residues. Germline V gives CDR1 SEHNR, CDR2 FQNEAQ (reference sequence). Trimming took 5 bases from V and 0 from J, leaving 7 bases between them. The CDR3 region is CASSPSANYGYTF. CDR3 bases: TGTGCCAGCAGCCCGTCAGCTAACTATGGCTACACCTTC.

The gene calls are TRBV15 and TRBJ1-2; D perhaps matches TRBD1 (5 bases). Deletions cut 0 bases from V and 5 bases from J, with 10 bases between. CDR1 LNHNV and CDR2 YYDKDF come from the germline V gene (reference sequence). The CDR3 runs to 14 residues. The CDR3 loop is CATSRDPGRYGYTF. In nucleotides, the CDR3 is TGTGCCACCAGCAGAGATCCAGGGAGGTATGGCTACACCTTC.

This chain connects TRBV2 to TRBJ1-2; D uncertain. The CDR3 runs 15 residues. Trimming stripped 2 bases from V and 0 bases from J, with 10 bases between. Germline V CDR1 and CDR2: SNHLY, FYNNEI. This CDR3 is CASSERKEPNYGYTF. For the CDR3, the DNA is TGTGCCAGCAGTGAAAGAAAGGAACCTAACTATGGCTACACCTTC.

The rearrangement uses TRBV12-3 or TRBV12-4 and TRBJ1-6, with a weak D call TRBD1 (5 bases). The CDR3 spans 12 residues. V was pared by 6 bases and J by 9 bases, with 9 bases between. CDR3 bases: TGTGCCAGCAGAGAGGGGTTTTCACCCCTCCACTTT. Translated, it gives CASREGFSPLHF.

V and J are TRBV5-1 and TRBJ1-1; D is unclear. The CDR3 consists of 14 residues. The V end was cut by 5 bases, the J end by 5 bases, with 16 bases between. The germline CDR1 and CDR2 sequences are SGHRS and YFSETQ. The CDR3 nucleotides read TGCGCCAGCAGGAGCGAAGGCTTAAGGACTGAAGCTTTCTTT. It yields the protein CASRSEGLRTEAFF.

This chain uses TRBV6-2 or TRBV6-3 with TRBJ2-6; D unresolved. The CDR3 covers 14 residues. CDR1 and CDR2 (germline): MNHEY, SVGEGT. The V gene lost 2 bases and the J gene lost 9 bases, with 11 bases spanning the gap. The CDR3 region has the DNA TGTGCCAGCAGTTACGGCACGGCCAACAACGTCCTGACTTTC. Amino acid sequence: CASSYGTANNVLTF.

The CDR3 DNA follows: TGTGCCAGCGGTTCCGACAGGGGCGGTGAGCAGTACGTC. This gives the protein CASGSDRGGEQYV. V is TRBV6-2 or TRBV6-3 and J is TRBJ2-7; 8 bases line up with TRBD1. This CDR3 region has 13 residues. V shed 8 bases, J shed 7 bases, and the junction held 10 bases outside the gene matches. Germline CDR1 is MNHEY and CDR2 is SVGEGT.

The V and J genes are TRBV10-2 and TRBJ2-6, with D possibly TRBD1 on 6 matching bases. This CDR3 is built from 18 residues. Germline values: CDR1 WSHSY, CDR2 SAAADI. V was shortened by 2 bases and J by 0 bases, with 14 bases between the two germline ends. The CDR3 DNA reads TGCGCCAGCAGTGAGAGGGGGTGGTTAACCTCTGGGGCCAACGTCCTGACTTTC. Encoded protein: CASSERGWLTSGANVLTF.

The V call is TRBV7-4, the J call TRBJ2-3, with TRBD2 matching over 9 bases. CDR3 size: 17 residues. Germline CDR1 and CDR2: SGHVT and SQSDAQ. The trim removed 0 bases at V and 2 bases at J, leaving 6 bases unmatched. Written as DNA, the CDR3 is TGTGCCAGCAGCTTAGCGGTCCTAGCGGGGTCCACAGATACGCAGTATTTT. It encodes CASSLAVLAGSTDTQYF.

The rearrangement links TRBV10-2 to TRBJ2-1; 9 bases align to TRBD2. The CDR3 spans 16 residues. Per germline, CDR1 WSHSY and CDR2 SAAADI. J lost 4 bases, V lost 0 bases, and 4 bases had no gene match. CDR3 sequence (DNA): TGCGCCAGCAGTGAGTCTGGCGGGAGGGTTTACAATGAGCAGTTCTTC. It translates to CASSESGGRVYNEQFF.

V and J are TRBV5-8 and TRBJ2-5; no reliable D call. Germline-derived CDR1 and CDR2 are SGHTS and YDEGEE. There are 11 residues in the CDR3. V dropped 4 bases and J dropped 3 bases, with 4 bases sitting between them. The CDR3 DNA reads TGTGCCAGCAGCAGGGAAGAGACCCAGTACTTC. Protein product: CASSREETQYF. Together with reference TRBV5-8 and TRBJ2-5, the CDR3 gives the full variable domain: EAGVTQSPTHLIKTRGQQATLRCSPISGHTSVYWYQQALGLGLQFLLWYDEGEERNRGNFPPRFSGRQFPNYSSELNVNALELEDSALYLCASSREETQYFGPGTRLLVL.

J is TRBJ1-3 and V is TRBV4-1; D remains unclear. Germline V gives CDR1 MGHRA, CDR2 YSYEKL. This CDR3 is built from 14 residues. V was shortened by 1 base and J by 1 base, with 5 bases between the two germline ends. This CDR3 reads CASSQVVSGNTIYF. CDR3 sequence (DNA): TGCGCCAGCAGCCAAGTGGTGTCTGGAAACACCATATATTTT.

The gene calls are TRBV2 and TRBJ2-1; D unclear. The CDR3 has 15 amino acids. V was shortened by 3 bases and J by 0 bases, with 9 bases between the two germline ends. Germline V gives CDR1 SNHLY, CDR2 FYNNEI. The CDR3 sequence is CASSDTVASYNEQFF. DNA of the CDR3: TGTGCCAGCAGTGACACAGTAGCCTCCTACAATGAGCAGTTCTTC. Variable domain in full (rest from reference TRBV2 and TRBJ2-1): EPEVTQTPSHQVTQMGQEVILRCVPISNHLYFYWYRQILGQKVEFLVSFYNNEISEKSEIFDDQFSVERPDGSNFTLKIRSTKLEDSAMYFCASSDTVASYNEQFFGPGTRLTVL.

A word on this clone: At one of its ends the junction is not consistent with the germline gene, which may arise from a read error. This rearrangement joins TRBV24-1 to TRBJ2-1, with TRBD2 as a possible D gene (5 bases). The CDR3 runs to 10 residues. CDR1 is KGHDR and CDR2 is SFDVKD in the germline V gene. The CDR3 sequence: CATSDLAGLF. Here the CDR3 DNA reads TGTGCCACCAGTGATTTGGCGGGCCTCTTC.

The sample holds one count of this clone. The CDR3 reads CSANENTGELFF. The CDR3 DNA is TGCAGTGCTAATGAAAACACCGGGGAGCTGTTTTTT. This chain links TRBV20-1 with TRBJ2-2; no firm D call. Germline V gene data show CDR1 as DFQATT and CDR2 as SNEGSKA (reference sequence). The CDR3 runs to 12 residues. The ends were cut back, 4 bases at V and 2 bases at J, with 5 bases in the middle.

This rearrangement joins TRBV19 to TRBJ2-1, with D tentatively TRBD1 (5 bases). CDR1 LNHDA and CDR2 SQIVND come from the germline V gene (reference sequence). This CDR3 has 15 residues. Trimming took off 3 bases at V and 7 bases at J, with 16 bases between the two ends. Here the CDR3 reads CASSMNGWAGNEQFF. CDR3 in DNA: TGTGCCAGTAGTATGAACGGATGGGCAGGGAATGAGCAGTTCTTC.

The genes are TRBV5-1 and TRBJ1-1; perhaps TRBD1 as D (5 bases). CDR3 length equals 13 residues. The germline V gene has CDR1 SGHRS and CDR2 YFSETQ. The V and J ends lost 3 bases and 0 bases respectively, with 6 bases between them. CDR3 DNA: TGCGCCAGCAGCTCAGGGATGAACACTGAAGCTTTCTTT. It codes for CASSSGMNTEAFF.

V usage is TRBV2 and J usage is TRBJ1-1; D ambiguous. The CDR3 contains 11 residues. In germline, CDR1 is SNHLY, CDR2 FYNNEI. V was shortened by 7 bases and J by 4 bases, with 7 bases between the two germline ends. CDR3 residues: CASIKATEAFF. Written as DNA, the CDR3 is TGTGCCAGCATTAAGGCCACTGAAGCTTTCTTT. Supplemented by reference TRBV2 and TRBJ1-1, the full variable domain reads EPEVTQTPSHQVTQMGQEVILRCVPISNHLYFYWYRQILGQKVEFLVSFYNNEISEKSEIFDDQFSVERPDGSNFTLKIRSTKLEDSAMYFCASIKATEAFFGQGTRLTVV.

The chain links TRBV9 to TRBJ2-6; 7 bases match TRBD2. CDR1 and CDR2 from the germline V gene are SGDLS and YYNGEE. This CDR3 region has 19 residues. V was pared by 0 bases and J by 3 bases, with 12 bases of the junction left unmatched. DNA of the CDR3: TGTGCCAGCAGCGTAGCTGGAGGGGAGGGTATGGTTGGGGCCAACGTCCTGACTTTC. Its protein product is CASSVAGGEGMVGANVLTF.

This chain uses TRBV7-2 with TRBJ2-1, with 15 bases aligning to TRBD2. The CDR3 is made up of 16 amino acids. V trimming: 0 bases; J trimming: 11 bases; junction bases outside the gene matches: 5. The germline CDR1 and CDR2 sequences are SGHTA and FQGNSA. The CDR3 DNA reads as TGTGCCAGCAGCTTAGCGCGGACTAGCGGGAGGGACAAGCAGTTCTTC. Its protein is CASSLARTSGRDKQFF.

This clone occurred once. V and J are TRBV3-1 (or the pseudogene TRBV3-2) and TRBJ2-3, with D hard to call. This CDR3 has 13 amino acids. V lost 1 base to trimming and J lost 5 bases, with 7 bases between them. In germline, CDR1 is LGHDT, CDR2 YNNKEL (reference sequence). The CDR3 sequence: CASSQVRGDTQYF. The CDR3 region has the DNA TGTGCCAGCAGCCAAGTACGAGGAGATACGCAGTATTTT.

The rearrangement uses TRBV19 and TRBJ1-1; D uncertain. V was pared by 5 bases and J by 7 bases, with 26 bases between. CDR1 and CDR2 from the germline V gene are LNHDA and SQIVND (reference sequence). The CDR3 runs 17 residues. CDR3 in amino acids: CASSSIPGHGRPIEAFF. DNA of the CDR3: TGTGCCAGTAGTTCAATTCCGGGCCACGGGCGGCCTATTGAAGCTTTCTTT.

This clone is a singleton in its sample. This chain joins TRBV4-3 and TRBJ2-7; TRBD2 matches 10 bases. The J segment lost 5 bases and the V segment lost 6 bases, leaving 10 bases of the junction unmatched. Germline V CDR1 and CDR2: LGHNA, YSLEER. The CDR3 has 15 amino acids. The CDR3: CASRHSSGSLDEQYV. The CDR3 bases are TGCGCCAGCAGACACTCTAGCGGGAGTCTGGACGAGCAGTACGTC.